This T cell receptor (beta chain) was identified during a study of early stage breast cancer tumors. Study in general: ER+/PR+/HER2- status applied to about 80% of the 16 invasive breast tumors.

Each sample had two DNA replicates, 0.45 to 0.65 ug blood or 1.5 ug tissue. Sequencing was performed with immunoSEQ multiplex PCR; in TCRdb, only in-frame clones are kept and a portion is missing. The data contain roughly 6,200 clones, over 65% of them singletons. Points on this clone: Its specificity is not known.

The CDR3 covers 16 residues. The V segment lost 2 bases and the J segment 4 bases; nucleotides outside the gene matches: 4. The germline CDR1 and CDR2 sequences are MRHNA and SNTAGT. General study results and limits: Commonly generated sequences made up most enriched TCRB sequences shared between patients. Tumors had roughly 2.6-fold higher T cell density than normal breast.

The rearrangement uses TRBV6-4 and TRBJ2-2, with 10 bases aligning to TRBD2. This clonotype was sampled from a person aged 65-85 years with breast cancer. The material sequenced was normal breast tissue next to the tumor. The CDR3 DNA sequence: TGTGCCAGCAGTGACAAGTCTAGCGGGGGCACCGGGGAGCTGTTTTTT. Protein: CASSDKSSGGTGELFF.